This entry lists 28 T cell receptor beta chains sequenced from one sample in a study of shared clonotypes between healthy human individuals (dated by TCRdb to the early 2020s). The protocol used for the library was the immunoSEQ multiplex PCR assay. The clones in this table, taken by TCRdb from immuneACCESS, are in-frame only. Not every clone is retained; where verified, under half of the shortfall comes from an unresolved V gene, and the cause of the rest is unknown. The sample yields under 2.5 million clones; roughly 90% were counted once. The ten most abundant clones make up 0.37% of the sample. The sample was naive CD4+ T cells from PBMCs. Sample cell subset or site, as interpreted from the label and publication: CD45RA+ positively selected. These receptor sequences come from a man between 18 and 35 years old in good health. Some clones in this sample may be carry-over from other donors' samples.

Note on this clone: The same CDR3 can be traced to other DNA sequences in this sample. V gene TRBV5-1 combines with J gene TRBJ2-5; D gene unclear. Germline CDR1 and CDR2: SGHRS and YFSETQ. CDR3 length: 12 residues. Trimming took 5 bases from V and 3 from J, leaving 8 bases between them. The CDR3 region has the DNA TGCGCCAGCAGTCCAGGCAAAGAGACCCAGTACTTC. This encodes CASSPGKETQYF.

The chain carries TRBV11-2 and TRBJ2-7; possible D gene TRBD2, 6 bases. The length of the CDR3 is 19 residues. V was trimmed by 6 bases and J by 0 bases, leaving 27 bases between them. CDR1 SGHAT and CDR2 FQNNGV come from the germline V gene. CDR3 protein: CASRAPPGRRGLSSYEQYF. The CDR3 nucleotides read TGTGCCAGCAGAGCTCCCCCGGGACGGCGGGGTTTGAGCTCCTACGAGCAGTACTTC.

The chain is built from TRBV11-2 and TRBJ2-6; D gene uncertain. Germline CDR1 reads SGHAT; CDR2 reads FQNNGV. The CDR3 length is 14 residues. V was cut by 0 bases and J by 4 bases, with 4 bases left in between. The CDR3 here is CASSLEAGANVLTF. The CDR3 bases are TGTGCCAGCAGCTTAGAAGCCGGGGCCAACGTCCTGACTTTC.

The chain couples TRBV28 to TRBJ2-1, with TRBD2 matching 9 bases. The germline V gene has CDR1 MDHEN and CDR2 SYDVKM. The J segment lost 1 base and the V segment lost 4 bases, leaving 5 bases of the junction unmatched. The CDR3 is 16 amino acids. CDR3 protein: CASSSRLAESYNEQFF. The CDR3 DNA reads TGTGCCAGCAGTTCGAGACTAGCGGAATCCTACAATGAGCAGTTCTTC.

The V gene is TRBV30, the J gene TRBJ2-7; TRBD2 matches at 13 bases. After removal of 3 bases from V and 3 bases from J, the junction contained 8 bases not matched to a gene. The CDR3 is 16 residues long. Germline loops: CDR1 GTSNPN, CDR2 SVGIG (reference sequence). In DNA form, the CDR3 reads TGTGCCTGGAGGCAGAAGGGACTAGCGGGACTCTACGAGCAGTACTTC. It translates to CAWRQKGLAGLYEQYF.

This sequence joins TRBV4-3 and TRBJ1-2; no reliable D call. The CDR3 contains 16 residues. The V gene's germline CDR1 is LGHNA and CDR2 YSLEER. Trimming pared 0 bases from V and 4 bases from J, leaving 15 bases between. CDR3 coding DNA: TGCGCCAGCAGCCAAGATCCGGGCCCAGCCTCCTATGGCTACACCTTC. Protein: CASSQDPGPASYGYTF.

The chain joins TRBV4-1 to TRBJ1-2, with 8 nucleotides matching TRBD1. V lost 4 bases, J lost 5 bases, and 9 bases stayed unmatched. The CDR3 spans 15 residues. Germline loops: CDR1 MGHRA, CDR2 YSYEKL. The CDR3 coding sequence is TGCGCCAGCAGCCCCCGGGACAGACAGGGGTATGGCTACACCTTC. As protein: CASSPRDRQGYGYTF.

V usage is TRBV18 and J usage is TRBJ2-1; D tentatively fits TRBD1 or TRBD2 (5 bases each). There are 15 residues in the CDR3. Trimming shortened V by 3 bases and J by 9 bases, and 18 bases separated the two germline ends. Germline V gene sequence: CDR1 KGHSH, CDR2 LQKENI. This chain's CDR3 is CASSPSGAVGGEQFF. The CDR3 DNA follows: TGTGCCAGCTCACCTTCCGGGGCTGTCGGCGGTGAGCAGTTCTTC.

The V gene is TRBV7-3, the J gene TRBJ1-1; D is undetermined. The germline CDR1 and CDR2 sequences are SGHTA and FQGTGA. Trimming cost V 4 bases and J 5 bases, with 11 bases left between them. The CDR3 sequence is 13 residues long. CDR3 bases: TGTGCCAGCAGCTCGTACCCTCAAACTGAAGCTTTCTTT. Amino acids: CASSSYPQTEAFF.

The chain combines TRBV27 with TRBJ2-1; 11 bases agree with TRBD2. Looked up from germline, CDR1 is MNHEY and CDR2 is SMNVEV (reference sequence). J gave up 6 bases and V 6 bases, and 13 bases lay outside the gene matches. There are 17 residues in the CDR3. The CDR3 reads CASSLRLAGRGGNEQFF. CDR3 sequence (DNA): TGTGCCAGCAGCTTGAGACTAGCGGGAAGGGGGGGCAATGAGCAGTTCTTC.

This chain joins TRBV5-1 and TRBJ1-6, with 7 positions matching TRBD1. This CDR3 spans 17 amino acids. The trim removed 4 bases at V and 11 bases at J, leaving 18 bases unmatched. Per germline, CDR1 SGHRS and CDR2 YFSETQ. CDR3 DNA: TGCGCCAGCAGCCCGGAACCGATGGCCAGGGGGGGACCACCCCTCCACTTT. Protein product: CASSPEPMARGGPPLHF.

The rearrangement uses TRBV6-1 and TRBJ2-7; 7 bases align to TRBD1. CDR1 MNHNS and CDR2 SASEGT come from the germline V gene. V dropped 6 bases and J dropped 2; count of bases not matched to a gene: 4. The CDR3 is made up of 13 amino acids. The CDR3 reads CASRLTGTYEQYF. The CDR3 DNA is TGTGCCAGCAGATTGACAGGGACCTACGAGCAGTACTTC.

The rearrangement joins TRBV4-2 to TRBJ1-4; D may be TRBD1 (5 bases). V was trimmed by 3 bases and J by 4 bases, leaving 9 bases between them. This CDR3 contains 14 residues. Germline V gene sequence: CDR1 LGHNA, CDR2 YNFKEQ. CDR3 in DNA: TGTGCCAGCAGCCAGGGGGGTGGTAATGAAAAACTGTTTTTT. Translation gives CASSQGGGNEKLFF.

This clone has just a few counts. This sequence joins TRBV25-1 and TRBJ1-1; tentative D call: TRBD1 (5 bases). V was trimmed by 11 bases and J by 3 bases, leaving 16 bases between them. CDR3 length: 13 residues. Germline V lookup: CDR1 MGHDK, CDR2 SYGVNS. The CDR3: CAARESEYTEAFF. In DNA form, the CDR3 reads TGTGCCGCCAGGGAATCGGAATACACTGAAGCTTTCTTT.

Points on this clone: Other DNA sequences from this sample encode an identical CDR3 as well. The CDR3: CASSRAENTEAFF. CDR3 sequence (DNA): TGCGCCAGCAGCCGGGCAGAGAACACTGAAGCTTTCTTT. This sequence joins TRBV5-1 and TRBJ1-1; D call uncertain. This CDR3 is built from 13 residues. The V gene lost 4 bases and the J gene lost 1 base, with 8 bases spanning the gap. Germline V gene sequence: CDR1 SGHRS, CDR2 YFSETQ.

The gene calls are TRBV19 and TRBJ2-2, with D unresolved. Trimming left V 6 bases short and J 4 bases short, with 15 bases between. Per germline, CDR1 LNHDA and CDR2 SQIVND (reference sequence). The CDR3 is 15 residues long. In DNA form, the CDR3 reads TGTGCCAGTAGAATCCTGGGTACAAGCACCGGGGAGCTGTTTTTT. It specifies CASRILGTSTGELFF. Full variable domain (rest looked up from reference TRBV19 and TRBJ2-2): DGGITQSPKYLFRKEGQNVTLSCEQNLNHDAMYWYRQDPGQGLRLIYYSQIVNDFQKGDIAEGYSVSREKKESFPLTVTSAQKNPTAFYLCASRILGTSTGELFFGEGSRLTVL.

Concerning this clone itself: Other DNA sequences in this specimen translate into the identical CDR3. Written as DNA, the CDR3 is TGTGCCAGCAGCGGAAGGGAGGGTGAGCAGTTCTTC. It yields the protein CASSGREGEQFF. J is TRBJ2-1 and V is TRBV7-3; 7 positions match TRBD2. The junction had 4 bases not matched to a gene; V was cut back by 5 bases and J by 9 bases. The CDR3 sequence is 12 residues long. Germline CDR1 SGHTA, CDR2 FQGTGA.

Details on this clone: Sequence at one end of the junction differs from germline and may be a read error. The chain couples TRBV5-1 to TRBJ2-5; 7 bases match TRBD1. The CDR3 is made up of 13 amino acids. The germline gives CDR1 SGHRS, CDR2 YFSETQ. As DNA, the CDR3 is TGCGCCAGCAGCTTGGACCCGACAGGGTTGAGAGACTTC. This encodes CASSLDPTGLRDF.

The gene calls are TRBV6-5 and TRBJ1-4; 7 bases match TRBD1. The CDR3 runs to 13 residues. V was pared by 6 bases and J by 5 bases, with 3 bases of the junction left unmatched. Germline assignment: CDR1 MNHEY and CDR2 SVGAGI. The CDR3 sequence: CASRPRGNEKLFF. DNA of the CDR3: TGTGCCAGCAGACCCAGGGGGAATGAAAAACTGTTTTTT.

This chain's CDR3 is CASTARVGLTDTQYF. CDR3 sequence (DNA): TGTGCCAGCACCGCCAGAGTGGGTTTGACAGATACGCAGTATTTT. The rearrangement uses TRBV5-8 and TRBJ2-3; D is unresolved. The CDR3 length is 15 residues. CDR1 and CDR2 (germline): SGHTS, YDEGEE. V was pared by 6 bases and J by 3 bases, with 17 bases between.

V is TRBV6-5 and J is TRBJ2-2; no clear D. This CDR3 comprises 14 residues. Germline lookup yields CDR1 MNHEY and CDR2 SVGAGI. V was shortened by 6 bases and J by 1 base, with 9 bases between the two germline ends. The CDR3 DNA sequence: TGTGCCAGCAGCCAAAGGGTGAACACCGGGGAGCTGTTTTTT. Protein: CASSQRVNTGELFF.

The rearrangement uses TRBV11-3 and TRBJ1-1; possibly TRBD1 for D (5 bases). This CDR3 spans 16 amino acids. Germline V CDR1 and CDR2: SGHNT, YENEEA. Deletions cut 4 bases from V and 0 bases from J, with 15 bases between. CDR3 protein: CASSSPWGGMNTEAFF. As DNA, the CDR3 is TGTGCCAGCAGCTCCCCCTGGGGCGGGATGAACACTGAAGCTTTCTTT. Variable domain in full (rest from reference TRBV11-3 and TRBJ1-1): EAGVVQSPRYKIIEKKQPVAFWCNPISGHNTLYWYLQNLGQGPELLIRYENEEAVDDSQLPKDRFSAERLKGVDSTLKIQPAELGDSAVYLCASSSPWGGMNTEAFFGQGTRLTVV.

The rearrangement links TRBV7-9 to TRBJ1-3; D is undetermined. The CDR3 covers 14 residues. Germline-derived CDR1 and CDR2 are SEHNR and FQNEAQ (reference sequence). V was shortened by 5 bases and J by 7 bases, with 15 bases between the two germline ends. The CDR3, as DNA: TGTGCCAGCAGCCCCGGAGGCGGACCTAACACCATATATTTT. Amino acids: CASSPGGGPNTIYF.

The V gene is TRBV27, the J gene TRBJ1-2; TRBD1 matches 8 bases. Germline-derived CDR1 and CDR2 are MNHEY and SMNVEV (reference sequence). V was clipped by 4 bases and J by 4 bases; unmatched bases: 5. CDR3 length: 14 residues. The CDR3 is CASSSTGDFYGYTF. The CDR3 DNA is TGTGCCAGCAGTTCGACAGGGGATTTCTATGGCTACACCTTC.

This clone has only one observation. The chain is built from TRBV4-1 and TRBJ2-7, with 7 positions matching TRBD2. CDR3 length: 17 residues. CDR1 MGHRA and CDR2 YSYEKL come from the germline V gene. Trimming removed 3 bases from V and 3 bases from J; junction bases left unmatched: 14. In DNA form, the CDR3 reads TGCGCCAGCAGCCAGGGGTTAATAGCGGGTCTTCACTACGAGCAGTACTTC. It encodes CASSQGLIAGLHYEQYF.

CDR3 nucleotide sequence: TGTGCCAGCAAGGGGACGGGACTGGGACAGGTTCCCTACGAGCAGTACTTC. As protein: CASKGTGLGQVPYEQYF. The gene calls are TRBV2 and TRBJ2-7; TRBD1 matches 8 bases. The V gene end was trimmed by 7 bases and the J gene end by 2 bases; junction bases not matched to a gene: 16. The germline V gene has CDR1 SNHLY and CDR2 FYNNEI. The CDR3 contains 17 residues.

The genes are TRBV6-5 and TRBJ2-1, with D maybe TRBD1 (6 bases). V was cut by 5 bases and J by 5 bases, with 16 bases left in between. Germline CDR1 reads MNHEY; CDR2 reads SVGAGI. This CDR3 region has 15 residues. CDR3: CASSQDSLIHNEQFF. The CDR3 region has the DNA TGTGCCAGCAGTCAGGACAGCCTAATACACAATGAGCAGTTCTTC.

The CDR3 DNA follows: TGTGCCAGCACCTCTGTGGAGACCCAGTACTTC. It is translated as CASTSVETQYF. This chain joins TRBV2 and TRBJ2-5; D not resolved. The V end lost 7 bases, the J end lost 5 bases, and 8 bases lay between the germline ends. This CDR3 region has 11 residues. Germline CDR1 is SNHLY and CDR2 is FYNNEI. Full variable domain (outside the CDR3, taken from reference TRBV2 and TRBJ2-5): EPEVTQTPSHQVTQMGQEVILRCVPISNHLYFYWYRQILGQKVEFLVSFYNNEISEKSEIFDDQFSVERPDGSNFTLKIRSTKLEDSAMYFCASTSVETQYFGPGTRLLVL.